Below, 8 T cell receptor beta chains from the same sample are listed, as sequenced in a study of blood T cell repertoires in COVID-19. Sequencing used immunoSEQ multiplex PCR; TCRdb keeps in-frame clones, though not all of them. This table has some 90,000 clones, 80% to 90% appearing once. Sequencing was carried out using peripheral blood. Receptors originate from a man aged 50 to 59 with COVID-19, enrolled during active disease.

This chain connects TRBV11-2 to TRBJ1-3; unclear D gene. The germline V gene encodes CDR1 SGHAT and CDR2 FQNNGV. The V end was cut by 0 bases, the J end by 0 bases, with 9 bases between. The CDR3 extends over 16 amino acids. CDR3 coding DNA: TGTGCCAGCAGCTTAGAGTTCGGGGACTCTGGAAACACCATATATTTT. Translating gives CASSLEFGDSGNTIYF. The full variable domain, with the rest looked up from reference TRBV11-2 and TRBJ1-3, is EAGVAQSPRYKIIEKRQSVAFWCNPISGHATLYWYQQILGQGPKLLIQFQNNGVVDDSQLPKDRFSAERLKGVDSTLKIQPAKLEDSAVYLCASSLEFGDSGNTIYFGEGSWLTVV.

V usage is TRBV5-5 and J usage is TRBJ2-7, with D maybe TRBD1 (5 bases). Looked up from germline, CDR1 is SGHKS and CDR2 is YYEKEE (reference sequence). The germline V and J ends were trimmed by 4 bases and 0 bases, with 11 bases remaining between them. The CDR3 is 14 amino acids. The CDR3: CASSQRQSSYEQYF. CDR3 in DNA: TGTGCCAGCAGCCAACGACAGAGCTCCTACGAGCAGTACTTC.

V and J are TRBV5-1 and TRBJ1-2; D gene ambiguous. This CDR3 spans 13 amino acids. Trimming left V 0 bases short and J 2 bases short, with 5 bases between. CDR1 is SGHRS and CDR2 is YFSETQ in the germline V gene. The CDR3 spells CASSLELNYGYTF. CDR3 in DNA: TGCGCCAGCAGCTTGGAACTGAACTATGGCTACACCTTC.

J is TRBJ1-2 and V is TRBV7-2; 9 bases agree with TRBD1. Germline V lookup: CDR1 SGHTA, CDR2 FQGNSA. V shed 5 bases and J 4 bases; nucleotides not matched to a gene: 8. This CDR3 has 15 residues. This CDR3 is CASSPDRGTGYGYTF. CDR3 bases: TGTGCCAGCAGCCCGGACAGGGGAACAGGCTATGGCTACACCTTC.

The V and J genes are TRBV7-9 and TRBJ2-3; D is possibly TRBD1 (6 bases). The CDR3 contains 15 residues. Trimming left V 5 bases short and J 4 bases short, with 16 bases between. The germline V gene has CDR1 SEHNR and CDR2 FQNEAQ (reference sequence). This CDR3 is CASSPQGVVADTQYF. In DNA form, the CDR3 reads TGTGCCAGCAGCCCACAGGGAGTTGTAGCAGATACGCAGTATTTT.

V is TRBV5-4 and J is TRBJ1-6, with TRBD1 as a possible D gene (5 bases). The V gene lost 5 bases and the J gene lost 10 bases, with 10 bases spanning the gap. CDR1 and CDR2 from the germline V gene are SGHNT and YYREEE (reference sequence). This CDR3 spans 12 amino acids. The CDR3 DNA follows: TGTGCCAGCAGTTGGGGGGGGTCACCCCTCCACTTT. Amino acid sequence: CASSWGGSPLHF.

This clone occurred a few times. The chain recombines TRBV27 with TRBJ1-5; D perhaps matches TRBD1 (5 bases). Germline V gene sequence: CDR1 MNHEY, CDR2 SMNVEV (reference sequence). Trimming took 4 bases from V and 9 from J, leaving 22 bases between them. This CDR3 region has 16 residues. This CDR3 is CASSSLSSRGGGPQHF. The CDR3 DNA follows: TGTGCCAGCAGTTCCCTTAGCAGCCGAGGCGGGGGGCCCCAGCATTTT.

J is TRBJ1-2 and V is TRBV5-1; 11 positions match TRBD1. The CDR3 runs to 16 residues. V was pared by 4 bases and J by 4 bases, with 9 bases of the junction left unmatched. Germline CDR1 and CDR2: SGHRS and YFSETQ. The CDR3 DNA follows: TGCGCCAGCAGCGCCTCCGGGACAGGGGGGACCTATGGCTACACCTTC. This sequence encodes CASSASGTGGTYGYTF.